This T cell receptor (beta chain) was identified in a study of T cells expressing NK-cell markers. Study details: The study drew TCR beta repertoires from sorted CD3+CD56+NKG2C+, CD3+CD56+NKG2C- and CD3+CD56-NKG2C+ T cells. Sequenced donors, eight in total, included seven who were HCMV-seropositive and one who was seronegative.

Findings and caveats of the study: Among four donors, these clonotypes also ranked first in the CD3+CD56-NKG2C+ fraction.

On this clonotype: Its antigen is unidentified.

For TCR beta, cDNA was produced by 5'RACE template switching with UMIs. TCRdb re-called the 5' RACE reads and catalogs CDR3 proteins one per entry, DNA excluded. This table lists 500,000 or so distinct CDR3 sequences. This CDR3 spans 13 amino acids. Germline CDR1 MNHNS, CDR2 SASEGT. This receptor was identified in a man aged 18 to 30 in good health. The sample taken for sequencing was blood T cells: a sorted CD56 or NKG2C T cell subset, CD4+ or CD8+ T cells, or bulk PBMC T cells (not recorded which). The chain combines TRBV6-1 with TRBJ2-3; checking the TCRdb D call of TRBD2 is not possible without DNA. The CDR3 loop reads CASRGDFSDTQYF.